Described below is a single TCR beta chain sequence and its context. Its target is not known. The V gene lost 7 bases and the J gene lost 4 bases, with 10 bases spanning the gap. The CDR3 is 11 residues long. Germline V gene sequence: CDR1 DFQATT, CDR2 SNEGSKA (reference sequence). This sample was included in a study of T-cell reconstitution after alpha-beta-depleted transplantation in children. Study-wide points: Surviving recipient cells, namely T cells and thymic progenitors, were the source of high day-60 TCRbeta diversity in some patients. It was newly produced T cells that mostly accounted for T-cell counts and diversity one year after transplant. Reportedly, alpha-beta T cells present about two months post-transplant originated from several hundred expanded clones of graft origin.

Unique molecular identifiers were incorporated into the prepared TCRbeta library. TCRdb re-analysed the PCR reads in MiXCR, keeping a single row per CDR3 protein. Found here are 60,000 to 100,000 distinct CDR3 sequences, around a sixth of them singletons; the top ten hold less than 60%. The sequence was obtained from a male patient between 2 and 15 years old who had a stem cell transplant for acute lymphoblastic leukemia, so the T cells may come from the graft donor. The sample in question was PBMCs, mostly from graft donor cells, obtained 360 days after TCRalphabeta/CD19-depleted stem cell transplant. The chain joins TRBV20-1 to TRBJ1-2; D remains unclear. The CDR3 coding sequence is TGCAGTGTGGCTGAGGGCTATGGCTACACCTTC. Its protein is CSVAEGYGYTF.